The 21 T cell receptor beta chains below all came from one sample that was sequenced in a study of control samples from healthy donors and cancer patients. Data came from immunoSEQ multiplex PCR; TCRdb stores just in-frame clones and leaves some out. This table has 120,000 to 150,000 clones, around 90% appearing once. Sequenced material: blood. The receptors were gathered from a man aged 25 to 45 in good health.

V and J are TRBV10-1 and TRBJ2-7; 8 bases are a match to TRBD1. Trimming removed 3 bases from V and 5 bases from J; junction bases left unmatched: 6. The CDR3 contains 14 residues. Germline assignment: CDR1 WNHNN and CDR2 SYGVQD (reference sequence). The CDR3 here is CASSDPGGRNEQYF. The CDR3 coding sequence is TGCGCCAGCAGTGATCCAGGGGGCAGGAACGAGCAGTACTTC.

On this clone itself: Additional DNA sequences in this sample encode the identical CDR3. This chain joins TRBV30 and TRBJ1-5; D ambiguous. The CDR3 spans 13 residues. The V end was cut by 0 bases, the J end by 0 bases, with 3 bases between. Germline values: CDR1 GTSNPN, CDR2 SVGIG (reference sequence). The CDR3 loop reads CAWSVGSNQPQHF. In nucleotides, the CDR3 is TGTGCCTGGAGTGTGGGTAGCAATCAGCCCCAGCATTTT.

This clone came up once. The V gene is TRBV19, the J gene TRBJ2-2; D is ambiguous. Between the trimmed V and J ends, which lost 5 bases and 6 bases, there was a span of 13 bases. The CDR3 extends over 14 amino acids. Germline CDR1 and CDR2: LNHDA and SQIVND (reference sequence). CDR3 in DNA: TGTGCCAGTAGTTCCGGCCTTAGAGCCGGGGAGCTGTTTTTT. Translating it yields CASSSGLRAGELFF.

This clone appeared a single time. The gene calls are TRBV25-1 and TRBJ1-2; 7 bases are shared with TRBD1. The CDR3 spans 15 residues. With V trimmed by 5 bases and J by 0 bases, 6 bases remained unmatched. In germline, CDR1 is MGHDK, CDR2 SYGVNS. The CDR3 region has the DNA TGTGCCAGCAGTTATTCAGGGGGAGCTAACTATGGCTACACCTTC. Residues: CASSYSGGANYGYTF.

The chain is built from TRBV6-6 and TRBJ2-7, with 12 positions matching TRBD1. Germline-derived CDR1 and CDR2 are MNHNY and SVGAGI (reference sequence). The trim removed 6 bases at V and 7 bases at J, leaving 10 bases unmatched. CDR3 size: 15 residues. In DNA form, the CDR3 reads TGTGCCAGCAGGGGGGGACAGGGGGCTTCTGGGGAGCAGTACTTC. This codes for CASRGGQGASGEQYF.

Comment on this clone: The sample holds other DNA sequences that translate to the same CDR3. In nucleotides, the CDR3 is TGTGCCAGCAGCGTAGGTGCGGATACGCAGTATTTT. It codes for CASSVGADTQYF. The rearrangement links TRBV9 to TRBJ2-3; D remains ambiguous. The CDR3 totals 12 residues. The V end was cut by 0 bases, the J end by 6 bases, with 5 bases between. Germline assignment: CDR1 SGDLS and CDR2 YYNGEE.

The gene calls are TRBV12-3 or TRBV12-4 and TRBJ2-1; no clear D gene. With 3 bases removed from V and 6 bases from J, the gap between germline ends came to 3 bases. This CDR3 comprises 11 residues. Written as DNA, the CDR3 is TGTGCCAGCAGTTTCGTCAATGAGCAGTTCTTC. Translating gives CASSFVNEQFF.

This clone was observed a single time. The chain carries TRBV15 and TRBJ1-2, with 7 nucleotides matching TRBD1. The V gene end was trimmed by 1 base and the J gene end by 5 bases; junction bases not matched to a gene: 7. The length of the CDR3 is 15 residues. CDR1 and CDR2 from the germline V gene are LNHNV and YYDKDF (reference sequence). CDR3 protein: CATSRALRDRYGYTF. The CDR3 DNA reads TGTGCCACCAGCAGAGCCCTCCGGGACAGATATGGCTACACCTTC. Variable domain in full (rest from reference TRBV15 and TRBJ1-2): DAMVIQNPRYQVTQFGKPVTLSCSQTLNHNVMYWYQQKSSQAPKLLFHYYDKDFNNEADTPDNFQSRRPNTSFCFLDIRSPGLGDTAMYLCATSRALRDRYGYTFGSGTRLTVV.

The chain employs TRBV5-1 and TRBJ2-7; the match to TRBD1 covers 9 bases. CDR3 size: 15 residues. Per germline, CDR1 SGHRS and CDR2 YFSETQ. The V gene end was trimmed by 1 base and the J gene end by 3 bases; junction bases not matched to a gene: 5. The CDR3 protein is CASSLSGTGLYEQYF. CDR3 bases: TGCGCCAGCAGCTTGTCCGGGACAGGGCTCTACGAGCAGTACTTC.

The chain uses TRBV27 and TRBJ2-7; TRBD1 or TRBD2 may be the D gene (5 bases each). V lost 2 bases, J lost 3 bases, and 5 bases lay in between. The CDR3 is 12 residues long. Germline values: CDR1 MNHEY, CDR2 SMNVEV (reference sequence). The DNA for the CDR3 is TGTGCCAGCAGTTTAGGGGGCTACGAGCAGTACTTC. Residues: CASSLGGYEQYF.

The gene calls are TRBV12-3 or TRBV12-4 and TRBJ2-1, with D unclear. This CDR3 comprises 12 residues. Trimming left V 2 bases short and J 3 bases short, with 2 bases between. The CDR3 bases are TGTGCCAGCAGTTTACTCTACAATGAGCAGTTCTTC. Its translation: CASSLLYNEQFF.

The V call is TRBV3-1 (or the pseudogene TRBV3-2), the J call TRBJ1-2; D is unresolved. The CDR3 sequence is 15 residues long. In germline, CDR1 is LGHDT, CDR2 YNNKEL (reference sequence). Trimming left V 2 bases short and J 2 bases short, with 12 bases between. In DNA form, the CDR3 reads TGTGCCAGCAGCCAACCCGACAAACCAAACTATGGCTACACCTTC. Translated: CASSQPDKPNYGYTF.

The V call is TRBV29-1, the J call TRBJ1-4; D not resolved. V was shortened by 4 bases and J by 0 bases, with 6 bases between the two germline ends. Germline lookup yields CDR1 SQVTM and CDR2 ANQGSEA. This CDR3 is 13 amino acids long. CDR3 in amino acids: CSVVRATNEKLFF. The CDR3 nucleotides are TGCAGCGTTGTCCGGGCAACTAATGAAAAACTGTTTTTT.

The V call is TRBV7-9, the J call TRBJ1-4; D unclear. The CDR3 is made up of 16 amino acids. Trimming took off 1 base at V and 8 bases at J, with 17 bases between the two ends. CDR1 SEHNR and CDR2 FQNEAQ come from the germline V gene (reference sequence). As DNA, the CDR3 is TGTGCCAGCAGCTTAGGGTACCGGGAGGTAGAAGAAAAACTGTTTTTT. Translated: CASSLGYREVEEKLFF.

The CDR3 protein is CVPGQGSTEAFF. CDR3 sequence (DNA): TGTGTCCCCGGGCAGGGTAGCACTGAAGCTTTCTTT. The chain recombines TRBV2 with TRBJ1-1; the D gene is possibly TRBD1 (5 bases). Germline V CDR1 and CDR2: SNHLY, FYNNEI. The CDR3 is made up of 12 amino acids.

This chain links TRBV27 with TRBJ1-5, with D maybe TRBD1 (5 bases). V gave up 5 bases and J gave up 6 bases, with 14 bases separating them. The germline V gene has CDR1 MNHEY and CDR2 SMNVEV (reference sequence). CDR3 length: 14 amino acids. The CDR3 here is CASSPGTLIQPQHF. The CDR3 region has the DNA TGTGCCAGCAGTCCCGGGACCCTAATTCAGCCCCAGCATTTT.

This sequence joins TRBV7-2 and TRBJ1-1; D perhaps matches TRBD1 (6 bases). The CDR3 is made up of 14 amino acids. Trimming cost V 5 bases and J 1 base, with 11 bases left between them. Germline V gene data show CDR1 as SGHTA and CDR2 as FQGNSA. CDR3 in amino acids: CASSRTGTNTEAFF. The CDR3, as DNA: TGTGCCAGCAGCCGTACAGGGACGAACACTGAAGCTTTCTTT.

The chain links TRBV6-5 to TRBJ2-7, with D possibly being TRBD1 (6 bases). Germline assignment: CDR1 MNHEY and CDR2 SVGAGI. The CDR3 loop spans 14 amino acids. Trimming cost V 5 bases and J 0 bases, with 11 bases left between them. CDR3 residues: CASSHTGSSYEQYF. CDR3 DNA: TGTGCCAGCAGTCACACAGGGAGCTCCTACGAGCAGTACTTC.

The genes are TRBV12-3 or TRBV12-4 and TRBJ1-1; D not certain. Trimming left V 2 bases short and J 5 bases short, with 6 bases between. The CDR3 is 12 amino acids. CDR3 protein: CASSLMGTEAFF. The CDR3, as DNA: TGTGCCAGCAGTTTAATGGGTACTGAAGCTTTCTTT.

This clone was observed a few times. The CDR3 spells CASSLGGVNEKLFF. The CDR3 region has the DNA TGTGCCAGCAGCTTAGGAGGGGTCAATGAAAAACTGTTTTTT. The gene calls are TRBV5-4 and TRBJ1-4, with D perhaps TRBD1 (5 bases). V lost 2 bases and J lost 5, with 10 bases in between. This CDR3 has 14 amino acids. Germline V gene lookup returns CDR1 SGHNT and CDR2 YYREEE (reference sequence).

The J gene is TRBJ1-1, the V gene TRBV9; D is possibly TRBD1 (6 bases). The CDR3 loop spans 14 amino acids. With 1 base removed from V and 2 bases from J, the gap between germline ends came to 9 bases. Germline V gene data show CDR1 as SGDLS and CDR2 as YYNGEE. In DNA form, the CDR3 reads TGTGCCAGCAGCGTAAGGGGGTCCAACACTGAAGCTTTCTTT. Translation: CASSVRGSNTEAFF.